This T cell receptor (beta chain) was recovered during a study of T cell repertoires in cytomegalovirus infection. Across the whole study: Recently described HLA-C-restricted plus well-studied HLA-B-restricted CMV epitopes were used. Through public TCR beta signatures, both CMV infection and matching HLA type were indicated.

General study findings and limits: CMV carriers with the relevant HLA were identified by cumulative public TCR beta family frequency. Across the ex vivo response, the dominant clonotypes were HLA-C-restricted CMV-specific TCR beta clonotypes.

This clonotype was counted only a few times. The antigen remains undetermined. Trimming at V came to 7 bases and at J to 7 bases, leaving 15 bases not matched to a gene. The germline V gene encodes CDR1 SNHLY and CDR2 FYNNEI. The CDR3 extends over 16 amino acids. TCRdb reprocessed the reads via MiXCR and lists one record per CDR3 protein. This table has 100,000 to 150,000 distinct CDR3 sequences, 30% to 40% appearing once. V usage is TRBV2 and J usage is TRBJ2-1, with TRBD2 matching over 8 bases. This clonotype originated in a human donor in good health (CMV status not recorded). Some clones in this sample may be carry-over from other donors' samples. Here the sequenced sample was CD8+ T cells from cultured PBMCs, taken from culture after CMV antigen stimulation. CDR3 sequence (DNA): TGTGCCAGCATACTCTCCGGGGGCGGCGGGGGGAATGAGCAGTTCTTC. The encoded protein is CASILSGGGGGNEQFF.